This T cell receptor beta chain was documented in a study of T cell repertoires in cytomegalovirus infection. Overall study context: Epitope selection comprised recently identified HLA-C-restricted CMV epitopes and well-studied HLA-B-restricted CMV epitopes. Public TCR beta signatures marked donors with CMV infection and the matching HLA. Study-level points and caveats: Public TCR beta family frequency separated CMV-and-HLA carriers, including in an independent cohort. The ex vivo response showed dominance by HLA-C-restricted CMV-specific TCR beta clonotypes.

With regard to this clonotype: What it recognizes is unknown.

One entry per CDR3 protein results from TCRdb running MiXCR on the reads. The data contain fewer than 650,000 distinct CDR3 sequences, under 45% of them singletons. J lost 7 bases, V lost 1 base, and 8 bases had no gene match. From germline, CDR1 is MNHNS and CDR2 SASEGT. The CDR3 has 16 amino acids. This chain uses TRBV6-1 with TRBJ2-1; 9 bases are shared with TRBD2. The source was cultured PBMCs, collected from culture after CMV antigen stimulation. This TCR came from a human donor in good health (CMV status not recorded). Some clones in this sample may be carry-over from other donors' samples. Written as DNA, the CDR3 is TGTGCCAGCAGTGAAGGGCGGGAGGGCCTTAGAAATGAGCAGTTCTTC. Translated: CASSEGREGLRNEQFF.